Here is one T cell receptor beta chain with its context. This record comes from a study of blood T cell repertoires in COVID-19. About the research overall: Samples of COVID-19 (acute and convalescent) were obtained from the United States, Italy and Spain. In each case, the material was cDNA or gDNA derived from T cells, B-cell-depleted T cells, or PBMCs.

Trimming left V 3 bases short and J 4 bases short, with 7 bases between. The CDR3 length is 12 residues. Germline V lookup: CDR1 DFQATT, CDR2 SNEGSKA (reference sequence). The assay was immunoSEQ multiplex PCR, and TCRdb's table has in-frame clones only and misses some. The sample consists of approximately 670,000 clones, 85% to 90% of them appearing once. This receptor was taken from a woman under 30 with acute or convalescent COVID-19. The chain is built from TRBV20-1 and TRBJ1-3; D gene unclear. The sample was peripheral blood. The CDR3 protein is CSASHSGNTIYF. CDR3 DNA: TGCAGTGCTAGTCACTCCGGAAACACCATATATTTT.